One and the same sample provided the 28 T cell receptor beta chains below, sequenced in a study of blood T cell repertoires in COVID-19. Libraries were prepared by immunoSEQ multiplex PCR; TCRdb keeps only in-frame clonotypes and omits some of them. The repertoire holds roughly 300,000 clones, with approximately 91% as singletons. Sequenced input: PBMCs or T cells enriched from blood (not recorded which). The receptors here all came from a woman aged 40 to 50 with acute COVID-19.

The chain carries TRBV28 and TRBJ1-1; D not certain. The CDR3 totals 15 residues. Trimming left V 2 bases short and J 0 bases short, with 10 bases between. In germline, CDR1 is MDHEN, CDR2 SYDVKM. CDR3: CASSLEPRMNTEAFF. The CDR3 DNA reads TGTGCCAGCAGTTTAGAGCCGAGGATGAACACTGAAGCTTTCTTT. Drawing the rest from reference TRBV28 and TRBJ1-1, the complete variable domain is DVKVTQSSRYLVKRTGEKVFLECVQDMDHENMFWYRQDPGLGLRLIYFSYDVKMKEKGDIPEGYSVSREKKERFSLILESASTNQTSMYLCASSLEPRMNTEAFFGQGTRLTVV.

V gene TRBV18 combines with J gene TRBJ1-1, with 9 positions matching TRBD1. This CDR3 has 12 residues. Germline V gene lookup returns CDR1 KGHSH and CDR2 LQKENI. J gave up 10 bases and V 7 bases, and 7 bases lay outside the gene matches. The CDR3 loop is CASFPGQGRAFF. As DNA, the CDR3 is TGTGCCAGCTTCCCGGGACAGGGTCGAGCTTTCTTT.

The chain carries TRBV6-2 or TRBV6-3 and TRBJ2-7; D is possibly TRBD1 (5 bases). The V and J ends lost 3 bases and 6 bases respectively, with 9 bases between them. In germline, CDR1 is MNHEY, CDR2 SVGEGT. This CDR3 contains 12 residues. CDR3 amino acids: CASSYLGREQYF. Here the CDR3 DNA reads TGTGCCAGCAGTTATTTGGGGCGCGAGCAGTACTTC.

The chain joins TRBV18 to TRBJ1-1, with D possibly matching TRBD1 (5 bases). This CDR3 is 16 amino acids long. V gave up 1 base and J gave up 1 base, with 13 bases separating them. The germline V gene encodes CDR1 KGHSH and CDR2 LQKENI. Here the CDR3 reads CASSPLIRGANTEAFF. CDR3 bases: TGTGCCAGCTCACCACTGATAAGGGGCGCGAACACTGAAGCTTTCTTT. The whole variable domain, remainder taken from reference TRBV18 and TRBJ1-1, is NAGVMQNPRHLVRRRGQEARLRCSPMKGHSHVYWYRQLPEEGLKFMVYLQKENIIDESGMPKERFSAEFPKEGPSILRIQQVVRGDSAAYFCASSPLIRGANTEAFFGQGTRLTVV.

CDR3: CASSRTVSYEQYF. The CDR3 DNA is TGTGCCAGCAGCCGGACTGTCTCCTACGAGCAGTACTTC. This chain joins TRBV3-1 (or the pseudogene TRBV3-2) and TRBJ2-7; possible D gene TRBD2, 5 bases. The CDR3 contains 13 residues. V was clipped by 4 bases and J by 0 bases, with 7 bases between them. Germline V CDR1 and CDR2: LGHDT, YNNKEL (reference sequence).

The CDR3 loop reads CATPEEGFYGYTF. The CDR3 region has the DNA TGCGCCACCCCGGAGGAGGGATTCTATGGCTACACCTTC. The rearrangement joins TRBV5-1 to TRBJ1-2; D gene uncertain. The CDR3 spans 13 residues. Germline assignment: CDR1 SGHRS and CDR2 YFSETQ. V was shortened by 9 bases and J by 4 bases, with 16 bases between the two germline ends.

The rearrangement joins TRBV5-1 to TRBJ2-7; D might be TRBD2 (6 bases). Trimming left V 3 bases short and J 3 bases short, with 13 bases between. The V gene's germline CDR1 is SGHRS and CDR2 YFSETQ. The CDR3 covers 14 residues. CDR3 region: CASSSAGTYYEQYF. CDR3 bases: TGCGCCAGCAGCTCCGCCGGGACTTACTACGAGCAGTACTTC.

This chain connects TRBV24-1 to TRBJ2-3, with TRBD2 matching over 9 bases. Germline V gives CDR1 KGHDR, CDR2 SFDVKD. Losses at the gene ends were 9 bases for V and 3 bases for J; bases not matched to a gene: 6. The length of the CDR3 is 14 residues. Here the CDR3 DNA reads TGTGCCACCGCACGAGCGGGAGGAACAGATACGCAGTATTTT. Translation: CATARAGGTDTQYF.

The CDR3 reads CASSLDRGSGTQYF. The CDR3 coding sequence is TGTGCCAGCAGCTTAGACAGGGGCTCTGGTACGCAGTATTTT. The genes are TRBV7-3 and TRBJ2-3, with 8 nucleotides matching TRBD1. CDR3 length equals 14 residues. Germline trimming cut 2 bases from V and 8 bases from J; bases unmatched to any gene: 6. The germline V gene has CDR1 SGHTA and CDR2 FQGTGA.

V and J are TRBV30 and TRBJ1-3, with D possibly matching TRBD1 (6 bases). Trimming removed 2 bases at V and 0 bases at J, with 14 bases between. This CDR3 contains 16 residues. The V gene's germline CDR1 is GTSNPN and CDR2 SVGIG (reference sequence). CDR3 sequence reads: CAWSSPGAYSGNTIYF. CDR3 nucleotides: TGTGCCTGGAGTTCCCCAGGGGCTTACTCTGGAAACACCATATATTTT.

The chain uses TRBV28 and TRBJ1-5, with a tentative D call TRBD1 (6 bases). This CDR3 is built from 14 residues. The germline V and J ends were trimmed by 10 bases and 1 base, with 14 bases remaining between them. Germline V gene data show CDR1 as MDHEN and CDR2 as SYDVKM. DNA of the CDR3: TGTGCCACCCAGGGGAGCTCGAGCAATCAGCCCCAGCATTTT. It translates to CATQGSSSNQPQHF.

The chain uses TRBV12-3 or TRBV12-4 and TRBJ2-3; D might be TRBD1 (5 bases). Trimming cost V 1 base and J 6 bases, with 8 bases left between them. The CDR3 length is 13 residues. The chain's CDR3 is CASSLGPGDTQYF. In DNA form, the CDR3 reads TGTGCCAGCAGTTTAGGCCCAGGGGATACGCAGTATTTT.

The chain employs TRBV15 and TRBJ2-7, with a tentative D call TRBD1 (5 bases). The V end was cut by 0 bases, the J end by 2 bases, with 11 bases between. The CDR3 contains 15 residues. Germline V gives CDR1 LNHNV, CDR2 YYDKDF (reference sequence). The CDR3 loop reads CATSRDVSGTYEQYF. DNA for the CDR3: TGTGCCACCAGCAGAGATGTTTCAGGGACCTACGAGCAGTACTTC.

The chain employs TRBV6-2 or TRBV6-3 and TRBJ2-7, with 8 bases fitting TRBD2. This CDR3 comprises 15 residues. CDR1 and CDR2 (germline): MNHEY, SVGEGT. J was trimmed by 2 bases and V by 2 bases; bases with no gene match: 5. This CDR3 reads CASSYVAGYTYEQYF. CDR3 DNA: TGTGCCAGCAGTTACGTAGCGGGGTATACCTACGAGCAGTACTTC.

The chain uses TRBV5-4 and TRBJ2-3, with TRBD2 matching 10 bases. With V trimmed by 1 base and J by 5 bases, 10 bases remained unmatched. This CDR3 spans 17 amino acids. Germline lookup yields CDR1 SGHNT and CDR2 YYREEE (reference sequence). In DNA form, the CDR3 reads TGTGCCAGCAGCTTGAGGGTAGCGGGGGGAGTAGGAGATACGCAGTATTTT. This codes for CASSLRVAGGVGDTQYF.

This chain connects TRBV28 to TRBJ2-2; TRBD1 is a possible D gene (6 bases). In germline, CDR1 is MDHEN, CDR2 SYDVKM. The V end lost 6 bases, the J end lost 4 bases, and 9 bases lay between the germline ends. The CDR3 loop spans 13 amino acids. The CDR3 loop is CASSRGGTGELFF. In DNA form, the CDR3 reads TGTGCCAGCAGCCGAGGGGGCACCGGGGAGCTGTTTTTT.

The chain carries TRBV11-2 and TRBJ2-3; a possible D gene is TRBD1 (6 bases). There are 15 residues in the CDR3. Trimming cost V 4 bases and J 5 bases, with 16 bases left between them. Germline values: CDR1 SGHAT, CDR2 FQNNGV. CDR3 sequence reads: CASSSGASGGDTQYF. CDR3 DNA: TGTGCCAGCAGCTCAGGGGCTAGTGGGGGAGATACGCAGTATTTT. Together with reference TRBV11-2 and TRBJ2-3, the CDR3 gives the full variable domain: EAGVAQSPRYKIIEKRQSVAFWCNPISGHATLYWYQQILGQGPKLLIQFQNNGVVDDSQLPKDRFSAERLKGVDSTLKIQPAKLEDSAVYLCASSSGASGGDTQYFGPGTRLTVL.

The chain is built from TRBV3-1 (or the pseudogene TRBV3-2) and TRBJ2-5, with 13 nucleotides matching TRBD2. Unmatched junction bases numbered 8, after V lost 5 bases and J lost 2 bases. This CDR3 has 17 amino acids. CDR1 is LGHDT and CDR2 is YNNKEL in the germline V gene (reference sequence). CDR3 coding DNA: TGTGCCAGCAGCTACGGACTAGCGGGAGCGGGGCAAGAGACCCAGTACTTC. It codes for CASSYGLAGAGQETQYF.

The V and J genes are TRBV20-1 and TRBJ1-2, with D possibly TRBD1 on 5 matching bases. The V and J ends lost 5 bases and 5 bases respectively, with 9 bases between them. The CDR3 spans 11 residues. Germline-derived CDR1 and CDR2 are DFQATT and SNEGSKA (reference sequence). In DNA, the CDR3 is TGCAGTGCTGGCGGGACTTATGGCTACACCTTC. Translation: CSAGGTYGYTF.

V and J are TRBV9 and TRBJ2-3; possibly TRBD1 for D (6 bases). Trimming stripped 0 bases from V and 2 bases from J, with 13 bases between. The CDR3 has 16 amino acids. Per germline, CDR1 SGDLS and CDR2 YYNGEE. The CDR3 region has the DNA TGTGCCAGCAGCGTAGGAGGGGGTCTATCCACAGATACGCAGTATTTT. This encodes CASSVGGGLSTDTQYF.

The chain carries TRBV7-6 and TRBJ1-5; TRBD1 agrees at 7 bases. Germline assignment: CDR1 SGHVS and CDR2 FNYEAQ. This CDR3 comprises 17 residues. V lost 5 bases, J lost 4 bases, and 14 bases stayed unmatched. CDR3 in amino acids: CASSPGGTDIANQPQHF. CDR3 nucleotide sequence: TGTGCCAGCAGCCCAGGAGGGACAGATATAGCAAATCAGCCCCAGCATTTT.

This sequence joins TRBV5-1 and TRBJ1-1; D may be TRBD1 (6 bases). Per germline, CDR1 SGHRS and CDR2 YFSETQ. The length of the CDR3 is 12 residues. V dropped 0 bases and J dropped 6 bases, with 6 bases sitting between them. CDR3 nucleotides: TGCGCCAGCAGCTTGGAGGGGGCTGAAGCTTTCTTT. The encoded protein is CASSLEGAEAFF.

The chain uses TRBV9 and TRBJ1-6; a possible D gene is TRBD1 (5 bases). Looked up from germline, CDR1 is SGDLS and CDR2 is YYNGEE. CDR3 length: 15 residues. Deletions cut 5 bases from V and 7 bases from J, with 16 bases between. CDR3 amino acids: CASRGGLDENSPLHF. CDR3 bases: TGTGCCAGCAGGGGGGGTTTAGATGAAAATTCACCCCTCCACTTT.

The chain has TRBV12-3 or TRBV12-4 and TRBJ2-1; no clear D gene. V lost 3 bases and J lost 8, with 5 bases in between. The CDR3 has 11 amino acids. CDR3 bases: TGTGCCAGCAGTTTTGTCTATGAGCAGTTCTTC. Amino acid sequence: CASSFVYEQFF.

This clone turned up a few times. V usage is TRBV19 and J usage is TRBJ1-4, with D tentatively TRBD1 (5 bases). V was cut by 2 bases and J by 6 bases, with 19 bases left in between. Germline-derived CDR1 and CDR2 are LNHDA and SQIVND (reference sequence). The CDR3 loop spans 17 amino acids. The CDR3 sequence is CASSISTVGVVDEKLFF. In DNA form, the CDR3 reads TGTGCCAGTAGTATAAGCACCGTAGGGGTGGTGGATGAAAAACTGTTTTTT.

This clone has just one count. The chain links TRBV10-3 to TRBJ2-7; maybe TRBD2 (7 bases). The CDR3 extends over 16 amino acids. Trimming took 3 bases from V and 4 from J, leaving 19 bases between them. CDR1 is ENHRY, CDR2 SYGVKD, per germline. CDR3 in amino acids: CAISDPVRGAVYEQYF. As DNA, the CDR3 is TGTGCCATCAGTGACCCTGTACGGGGGGCCGTGTACGAGCAGTACTTC.

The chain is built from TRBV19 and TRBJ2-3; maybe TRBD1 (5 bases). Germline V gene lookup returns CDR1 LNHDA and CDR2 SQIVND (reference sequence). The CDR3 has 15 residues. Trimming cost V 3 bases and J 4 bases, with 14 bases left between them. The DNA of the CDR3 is TGTGCCAGTAGTATTGACGAAAAAGGGGCAGATACGCAGTATTTT. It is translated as CASSIDEKGADTQYF.

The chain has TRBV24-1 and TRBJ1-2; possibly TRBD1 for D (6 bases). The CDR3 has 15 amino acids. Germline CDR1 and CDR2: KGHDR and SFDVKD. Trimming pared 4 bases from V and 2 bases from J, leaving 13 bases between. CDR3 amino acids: CATSDPGQSNYGYTF. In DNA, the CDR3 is TGTGCCACCAGTGACCCAGGACAGTCGAACTATGGCTACACCTTC.